The T cell receptor (beta chain) under discussion was sequenced for a study of T cell responses to AZD1222 COVID-19 vaccine. In this sample, this clone turned up once. Its antigen is currently unknown. In germline, CDR1 is LNHNV, CDR2 YYDKDF (reference sequence). CDR3 length equals 13 residues. Trimming stripped 0 bases from V and 5 bases from J, with 7 bases between. Study outcomes and limitations: Among vaccine-associated CD4 TCRs, coverage spanned spike, with dominance at 160-218 and 743-854.

Assay: immunoSEQ multiplex PCR; the TCRdb copy retains only in-frame clones and omits some. The data contain 84,000 or so clones, 85% to 90% of them singletons. This specimen was peripheral blood, taken on day 0 of AZD1222 vaccination. This receptor was obtained from an adult in good health. V gene TRBV15 combines with J gene TRBJ1-1; no firm D call. CDR3 sequence reads: CATSREARTEAFF. For the CDR3, the DNA is TGTGCCACCAGCAGAGAGGCCAGAACTGAAGCTTTCTTT.